These 21 T cell receptor beta chains were all obtained from the same sample, sequenced in a study of cytomegalovirus exposure and HLA in healthy donors. 13 Jbeta primers and 60 Vbeta primers were used for the PCR. The protocol was immunoSEQ multiplex PCR, while the TCRdb copy is restricted to in-frame clones and leaves out a portion. This sample has tens of thousands of clones, with around 9.1% found just once. The sample taken for sequencing was PBMCs. Source of these receptors: a man in his sixties in good health and CMV-seropositive.

This clone appeared a few times. The rearrangement joins TRBV19 to TRBJ1-2, with 7 bases fitting TRBD1. The CDR3 has 15 amino acids. The V segment lost 5 bases and the J segment 6 bases; nucleotides outside the gene matches: 12. CDR1 and CDR2 (germline): LNHDA, SQIVND (reference sequence). This chain's CDR3 is CASSVAPGTADGYTF. DNA of the CDR3: TGTGCCAGTAGTGTGGCCCCTGGGACAGCCGATGGCTACACCTTC.

This clone showed up just a few times. The V and J genes are TRBV19 and TRBJ2-5; TRBD2 matches at 16 bases. V was clipped by 5 bases and J by 5 bases; unmatched bases: 11. The CDR3 is made up of 18 amino acids. The germline V gene has CDR1 LNHDA and CDR2 SQIVND (reference sequence). The CDR3 DNA reads as TGTGCCAGTAGTTCACCGGGACTAGCGGGAGGGCCGGGGGAGACCCAGTACTTC. It encodes CASSSPGLAGGPGETQYF.

V gene TRBV13 combines with J gene TRBJ1-1, with D possibly being TRBD1 (5 bases). The CDR3 sequence is 17 residues long. Trimming took 6 bases from V and 4 from J, leaving 24 bases between them. CDR1 is PRHDT, CDR2 FYEKMQ, per germline (reference sequence). DNA for the CDR3: TGTGCCAGCAGGGAAAGGAGACAGACCTATTCTAGCACTGAAGCTTTCTTT. This gives the protein CASRERRQTYSSTEAFF.

This clone occurred a few times. In DNA form, the CDR3 reads TGTGCCAGTAGTACTCCCAACCGAGTCGACTCAATTTACAATGAGCAGTTCTTC. It yields the protein CASSTPNRVDSIYNEQFF. The rearrangement uses TRBV19 and TRBJ2-1; D remains unclear. Looked up from germline, CDR1 is LNHDA and CDR2 is SQIVND (reference sequence). The CDR3 runs 18 residues. V lost 4 bases, J lost 4 bases, and 23 bases lay in between. The entire variable domain, with the rest obtained from reference TRBV19 and TRBJ2-1, is as follows: DGGITQSPKYLFRKEGQNVTLSCEQNLNHDAMYWYRQDPGQGLRLIYYSQIVNDFQKGDIAEGYSVSREKKESFPLTVTSAQKNPTAFYLCASSTPNRVDSIYNEQFFGPGTRLTVL.

This clone was counted only a few times. The CDR3 DNA sequence: TGTGCCAGCAGTTCTATCAGGGGACAGCTCTCCTACGAGCAGTACGTC. Encoded protein: CASSSIRGQLSYEQYV. This chain connects TRBV6-6 to TRBJ2-7, with 7 bases matching TRBD1. CDR3 length: 16 amino acids. In germline, CDR1 is MNHNY, CDR2 SVGAGI (reference sequence). The V and J ends lost 4 bases and 0 bases, in that order; junction bases with no gene match: 9.

A few counts support this clone. The rearrangement joins TRBV20-1 to TRBJ2-4; no firm D call. Germline-derived CDR1 and CDR2 are DFQATT and SNEGSKA (reference sequence). The CDR3 is 10 amino acids. DNA of the CDR3: TGCGCTCTGGGCCAAAACATTCAGTACTTC. Translation: CALGQNIQYF.

This clone has only a few counts. This sequence joins TRBV30 and TRBJ1-6; a possible D gene is TRBD1 (6 bases). V was pared by 4 bases and J by 7 bases, with 17 bases between. Germline CDR1 GTSNPN, CDR2 SVGIG (reference sequence). The CDR3 runs 15 residues. DNA of the CDR3: TGTGCCTGGACTACCGGACAGACCCAAAATTCACCCCTCCACTTT. Translating gives CAWTTGQTQNSPLHF. Full variable domain (outside the CDR3, taken from reference TRBV30 and TRBJ1-6): SQTIHQWPATLVQPVGSPLSLECTVEGTSNPNLYWYRQAAGRGLQLLFYSVGIGQISSEVPQNLSASRPQDRQFILSSKKLLLSDSGFYLCAWTTGQTQNSPLHFGNGTRLTVT.

This clone appeared a few times. The chain links TRBV15 to TRBJ1-6; D is undetermined. CDR3 length: 13 amino acids. Trimming took 3 bases from V and 5 from J, leaving 5 bases between them. The germline gives CDR1 LNHNV, CDR2 YYDKDF (reference sequence). For the CDR3, the DNA is TGTGCCACCAGCAGTCAGAATAATTCACCCCTCCACTTT. Protein sequence: CATSSQNNSPLHF.

The chain carries TRBV27 and TRBJ1-1; TRBD1 agrees at 9 bases. The germline gives CDR1 MNHEY, CDR2 SMNVEV (reference sequence). Trimming took 6 bases from V and 11 from J; bases not matched to a gene: 19. The CDR3 is made up of 16 amino acids. The CDR3 coding sequence is TGTGCCAGCAGCTCCTCATCCGGGACAGGGTATGGGCAGGCTTTCTTT. Translating it yields CASSSSSGTGYGQAFF.

This clone was seen a few times. The rearrangement uses TRBV2 and TRBJ2-4; 10 bases are a match to TRBD2. Trimming at V came to 4 bases and at J to 8 bases, leaving 8 bases not matched to a gene. Looked up from germline, CDR1 is SNHLY and CDR2 is FYNNEI. This CDR3 region has 15 residues. The CDR3 reads CASSVGGTSAHIQYF. The CDR3 DNA is TGTGCCAGCAGTGTAGGAGGGACTAGCGCACACATTCAGTACTTC. The complete variable domain, with remaining parts taken from reference TRBV2 and TRBJ2-4, reads EPEVTQTPSHQVTQMGQEVILRCVPISNHLYFYWYRQILGQKVEFLVSFYNNEISEKSEIFDDQFSVERPDGSNFTLKIRSTKLEDSAMYFCASSVGGTSAHIQYFGAGTRLSVL.

This clone was detected only a few times. The V gene is TRBV7-2, the J gene TRBJ1-5; D remains unclear. The CDR3 spans 16 residues. Germline V lookup: CDR1 SGHTA, CDR2 FQGNSA. V was clipped by 5 bases and J by 5 bases, with 19 bases between them. CDR3 nucleotides: TGTGCCAGCAGCCCCGAGGCGGCAGCAGATTATCAGCCCCAGCATTTT. This encodes CASSPEAAADYQPQHF.

The chain couples TRBV6-1 to TRBJ1-6; 7 positions agree with TRBD1. V gave up 7 bases and J gave up 3 bases; unmatched junction bases: 6. The CDR3 contains 15 residues. Germline V gene data show CDR1 as MNHNS and CDR2 as SASEGT. The DNA of the CDR3 is TGTGCCAGCAACCCCCAGGGGGTCTATAATTCACCCCTCCACTTT. This sequence encodes CASNPQGVYNSPLHF.

This clone came up a few times. An end of the junction differs from the germline gene, which may be a read error. The rearrangement joins TRBV6-1 to TRBJ1-2; possibly TRBD1 for D (5 bases). Germline CDR1 MNHNS, CDR2 SASEGT. The CDR3 consists of 14 residues. CDR3 protein: CASSEAGGDYGYPF. The CDR3 DNA sequence: TGTGCCAGCAGTGAAGCGGGCGGGGACTATGGCTACCCCTTC.

This clone appeared a few times. V usage is TRBV19 and J usage is TRBJ2-1, with D maybe TRBD2 (5 bases). CDR3 length: 15 amino acids. Trimming took off 5 bases at V and 5 bases at J, with 16 bases between the two ends. From germline, CDR1 is LNHDA and CDR2 SQIVND (reference sequence). The CDR3, as DNA: TGTGCCAGTAGTTCCCCTCTAGGGAGAAACAATGAGCAGTTCTTC. Translating gives CASSSPLGRNNEQFF.

V and J are TRBV9 and TRBJ1-2, with 9 nucleotides matching TRBD1. Losses at the gene ends were 3 bases for V and 8 bases for J; bases not matched to a gene: 17. Germline CDR1 is SGDLS and CDR2 is YYNGEE. CDR3 length: 17 residues. The CDR3 reads CASSGAGQGRSSWGYTF. As DNA, the CDR3 is TGTGCCAGCAGCGGTGCCGGACAGGGGAGATCCTCTTGGGGCTACACCTTC.

This clone was seen more than once but under ten times. The V call is TRBV12-5, the J call TRBJ2-3; no clear D gene. The germline V and J ends were trimmed by 5 bases and 2 bases, with 8 bases remaining between them. Germline V gives CDR1 LGHNT, CDR2 FRNRAP. The CDR3 extends over 13 amino acids. The CDR3 loop reads CASGHTTTDTQYF. Written as DNA, the CDR3 is TGTGCTAGTGGTCACACAACCACAGATACGCAGTATTTT.

The J gene is TRBJ2-5, the V gene TRBV18; 8 bases match TRBD1. Germline CDR1 is KGHSH and CDR2 is LQKENI. The ends lost 6 bases at V and 4 bases at J; junction bases unmatched: 7. The CDR3 extends over 14 amino acids. CDR3 amino acids: CASSLQGAGETQYF. CDR3 nucleotides: TGTGCCAGCTCCCTCCAGGGGGCGGGAGAGACCCAGTACTTC.

This clone occurred a few times. V and J are TRBV12-5 and TRBJ1-1; perhaps TRBD1 as D (5 bases). Germline V gene sequence: CDR1 LGHNT, CDR2 FRNRAP. V lost 7 bases and J lost 5, with 17 bases in between. This CDR3 comprises 14 residues. The CDR3 DNA follows: TGTGCTAGTGCCTCGACCCAGGGATTTACTGAAGCTTTCTTT. It codes for CASASTQGFTEAFF.

This chain uses TRBV6-1 with TRBJ2-7, with 11 bases identical to TRBD1. V lost 8 bases and J lost 3; bases outside the gene matches: 9. This CDR3 has 15 amino acids. CDR1 is MNHNS and CDR2 is SASEGT in the germline V gene. The CDR3 bases are TGTGCCAGCGCCTCCGGGACAGGGGGTTTCTACGAGCAGTACGTC. Its protein product is CASASGTGGFYEQYV.

The chain carries TRBV19 and TRBJ2-5; TRBD2 agrees at 12 bases. CDR1 is LNHDA, CDR2 SQIVND, per germline (reference sequence). The V gene end was trimmed by 5 bases and the J gene end by 2 bases; junction bases not matched to a gene: 6. This CDR3 has 16 residues. The CDR3 sequence: CASSPTSGSRQETQYF. The CDR3 coding sequence is TGTGCCAGTAGTCCGACTAGCGGGAGTAGGCAAGAGACCCAGTACTTC.

In this sample, this clone turned up a few times. V is TRBV7-3 and J is TRBJ2-1; tentatively, D is TRBD2 (5 bases). Deletions cut 2 bases from V and 7 bases from J, with 9 bases between. Per germline, CDR1 SGHTA and CDR2 FQGTGA. The CDR3 totals 13 residues. Written as DNA, the CDR3 is TGTGCCAGCAGCTTAGATGGAGGAAATGAGCAGTTCTTC. Translated, it gives CASSLDGGNEQFF.